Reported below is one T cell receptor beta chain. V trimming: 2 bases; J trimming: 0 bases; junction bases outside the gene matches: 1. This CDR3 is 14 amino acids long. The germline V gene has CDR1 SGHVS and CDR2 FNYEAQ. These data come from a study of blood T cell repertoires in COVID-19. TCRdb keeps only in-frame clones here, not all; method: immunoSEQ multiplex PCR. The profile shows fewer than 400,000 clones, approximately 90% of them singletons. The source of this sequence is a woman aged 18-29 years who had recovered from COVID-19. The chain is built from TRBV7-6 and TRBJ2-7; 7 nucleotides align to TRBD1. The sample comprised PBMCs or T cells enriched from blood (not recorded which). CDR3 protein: CASSLYRGSYEQYF. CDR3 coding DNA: TGTGCCAGCAGCTTATACAGGGGCTCCTACGAGCAGTACTTC.